These 30 T cell receptor beta chains share one sample of origin, sequenced in a study of T cell responses to AZD1222 COVID-19 vaccine. Only in-frame clones appear in the TCRdb table, and some are missing; sequencing was by immunoSEQ multiplex PCR. The table records 130,000 or so clones, 85% to 95% of them present only once. Sequencing was performed on peripheral blood, taken on day 0 of AZD1222 vaccination. The receptors come from an adult in good health.

V and J are TRBV11-2 and TRBJ2-7; D is undetermined. V lost 3 bases and J lost 4, with 7 bases in between. Germline CDR1 reads SGHAT; CDR2 reads FQNNGV. This CDR3 region has 12 residues. The CDR3 loop is CASSFNSYEQYF. The DNA of the CDR3 is TGTGCCAGCAGCTTCAATAGTTACGAGCAGTACTTC.

This chain links TRBV2 with TRBJ1-2; the D gene is possibly TRBD1 (5 bases). This CDR3 contains 14 residues. Trimming shortened V by 5 bases and J by 7 bases, and 17 bases separated the two germline ends. The V gene's germline CDR1 is SNHLY and CDR2 FYNNEI. The CDR3 bases are TGTGCCAGCAGTCCACAGGTAGTCGGGGGTGGCTACACCTTC. This codes for CASSPQVVGGGYTF.

The CDR3 nucleotides are TGCGCCAGCAGCCAGACTGGGGGGAAAGAGACCCAGTACTTC. Translating it yields CASSQTGGKETQYF. The chain employs TRBV4-1 and TRBJ2-5; D possibly corresponds to TRBD2 (6 bases). The V gene lost 3 bases and the J gene lost 3 bases, with 11 bases spanning the gap. In germline, CDR1 is MGHRA, CDR2 YSYEKL. The CDR3 runs 14 residues.

The J gene is TRBJ2-7, the V gene TRBV5-1; D unresolved. Trimming pared 0 bases from V and 0 bases from J, leaving 10 bases between. The CDR3 length is 15 residues. CDR1 and CDR2 (germline): SGHRS, YFSETQ. The CDR3 spells CASSLGAPASYEQYF. DNA for the CDR3: TGCGCCAGCAGCTTGGGTGCGCCGGCCTCCTACGAGCAGTACTTC.

Remarks on this clone: The sample carries other DNA sequences with the same CDR3. This rearrangement joins TRBV27 to TRBJ1-1; no reliable D call. CDR1 is MNHEY, CDR2 SMNVEV, per germline (reference sequence). V was pared by 2 bases and J by 1 base, with 5 bases between. The CDR3 has 13 residues. CDR3 region: CASSLGGNTEAFF. CDR3 DNA sequence: TGTGCCAGCAGTTTAGGAGGGAACACTGAAGCTTTCTTT.

The gene calls are TRBV18 and TRBJ2-2; 10 bases are shared with TRBD2. The J segment lost 5 bases and the V segment lost 3 bases, leaving 3 bases of the junction unmatched. The CDR3 consists of 15 residues. Germline V lookup: CDR1 KGHSH, CDR2 LQKENI. The CDR3 loop reads CASSPSGGSTGELFF. CDR3 nucleotide sequence: TGTGCCAGCTCACCTAGCGGGGGGTCGACCGGGGAGCTGTTTTTT.

V gene TRBV28 combines with J gene TRBJ2-7; 8 bases are shared with TRBD1. CDR1 and CDR2 from the germline V gene are MDHEN and SYDVKM. The CDR3 is made up of 11 amino acids. V lost 11 bases to trimming and J lost 7 bases; unmatched junction nucleotides: 7. DNA for the CDR3: TGTGCCGCTCAGGGGGCGTGGGAGCAGTACTTC. Encoded protein: CAAQGAWEQYF. The full variable domain, its missing parts supplied by reference TRBV28 and TRBJ2-7, is DVKVTQSSRYLVKRTGEKVFLECVQDMDHENMFWYRQDPGLGLRLIYFSYDVKMKEKGDIPEGYSVSREKKERFSLILESASTNQTSMYLCAAQGAWEQYFGPGTRLTVT.

The chain employs TRBV6-5 and TRBJ1-5, with 8 bases fitting TRBD1. The V segment lost 8 bases and the J segment 3 bases; nucleotides outside the gene matches: 6. In germline, CDR1 is MNHEY, CDR2 SVGAGI. This CDR3 spans 14 amino acids. DNA for the CDR3: TGTGCCAGCGGACAGGGTGGTTACAATCAGCCCCAGCATTTT. It yields the protein CASGQGGYNQPQHF.

This clone was seen a single time. V usage is TRBV27 and J usage is TRBJ2-7; 8 nucleotides agree with TRBD1. Germline CDR1 and CDR2: MNHEY and SMNVEV (reference sequence). The CDR3 length is 14 residues. The V and J ends lost 3 bases and 2 bases, in that order; junction bases with no gene match: 3. CDR3 in amino acids: CASSFSTGAYEQYF. CDR3 DNA sequence: TGTGCCAGCAGTTTCTCGACAGGGGCCTACGAGCAGTACTTC.

The chain carries TRBV12-3 or TRBV12-4 and TRBJ1-1; tentatively, D is TRBD1 (6 bases). Trimming took 5 bases from V and 1 from J, leaving 8 bases between them. CDR3 length equals 13 residues. This chain's CDR3 is CASSTGSNTEAFF. DNA of the CDR3: TGTGCCAGCAGTACAGGGTCGAACACTGAAGCTTTCTTT.

V gene TRBV5-6 combines with J gene TRBJ1-1; D call uncertain. With 4 bases removed from V and 3 bases from J, the gap between germline ends came to 22 bases. CDR1 is SGHDT, CDR2 YYEEEE, per germline. The CDR3 loop spans 17 amino acids. CDR3: CASSPDPSIGWDTEAFF. The CDR3 coding sequence is TGTGCCAGCAGCCCGGACCCCTCTATTGGATGGGACACTGAAGCTTTCTTT.

The chain carries TRBV11-2 and TRBJ2-7, with 7 bases fitting TRBD1. Losses at the gene ends were 1 base for V and 1 base for J; bases not matched to a gene: 10. CDR3 size: 17 residues. CDR1 and CDR2 from the germline V gene are SGHAT and FQNNGV. CDR3 in amino acids: CASSLAPGTVISYEQYF. CDR3 sequence (DNA): TGTGCCAGCAGCTTAGCCCCCGGGACAGTGATATCCTACGAGCAGTACTTC.

The chain employs TRBV7-9 and TRBJ2-1; the match to TRBD1 covers 7 bases. J lost 4 bases, V lost 2 bases, and 8 bases had no gene match. The CDR3 has 16 amino acids. Per the germline V gene, CDR1 is SEHNR and CDR2 is FQNEAQ (reference sequence). The CDR3 region is CASSLPPGQVYNEQFF. CDR3 sequence (DNA): TGTGCCAGCAGCTTACCGCCCGGACAGGTTTACAATGAGCAGTTCTTC.

The chain carries TRBV5-5 and TRBJ1-1; 9 bases map to TRBD1. The trim removed 4 bases at V and 2 bases at J, leaving 18 bases unmatched. Germline lookup yields CDR1 SGHKS and CDR2 YYEKEE (reference sequence). This CDR3 spans 19 amino acids. In nucleotides, the CDR3 is TGTGCCAGCAGCACACAATCATCTGCCATGGGACAGGGTAACACTGAAGCTTTCTTT. Protein product: CASSTQSSAMGQGNTEAFF.

A single count supports this clone. V gene TRBV2 combines with J gene TRBJ2-7, with 8 bases aligning to TRBD1. This CDR3 is 12 amino acids long. CDR1 SNHLY and CDR2 FYNNEI come from the germline V gene. Losses at the gene ends were 10 bases for V and 3 bases for J; bases not matched to a gene: 5. DNA of the CDR3: TGTGCCACCTCAGGGGGCTTCTACGAGCAGTACTTC. Translated, it gives CATSGGFYEQYF.

This clone was counted a few times. The gene calls are TRBV19 and TRBJ1-5; the D is unclear. Germline V CDR1 and CDR2: LNHDA, SQIVND (reference sequence). Trimming left V 0 bases short and J 4 bases short, with 4 bases between. The CDR3 consists of 13 residues. CDR3 DNA sequence: TGTGCCAGTAGTATAGAGCATAATCAGCCCCAGCATTTT. This translates into CASSIEHNQPQHF.

The chain combines TRBV23-1 with TRBJ1-1, with a possible D match to TRBD1 (5 bases). TRBV23-1 belongs to the ORF category, with a function that is uncertain. This CDR3 is 13 amino acids long. V was clipped by 8 bases and J by 0 bases, with 10 bases between them. CDR3 region: CASPDTLNTEAFF. CDR3 DNA sequence: TGCGCCAGCCCGGACACCCTGAACACTGAAGCTTTCTTT.

The J gene is TRBJ1-2, the V gene TRBV7-2; unclear D gene. The CDR3 spans 14 residues. From germline, CDR1 is SGHTA and CDR2 FQGNSA. Trimming cost V 4 bases and J 4 bases, with 13 bases left between them. The CDR3 protein is CASSSRSGTYGYTF. The CDR3 DNA sequence: TGTGCCAGCAGCTCTAGGTCCGGAACCTATGGCTACACCTTC.

This chain links TRBV13 with TRBJ1-2; 9 bases are shared with TRBD1. The CDR3 has 15 amino acids. CDR1 and CDR2 from the germline V gene are PRHDT and FYEKMQ (reference sequence). After removal of 1 base from V and 7 bases from J, the junction contained 7 bases not matched to a gene. CDR3 sequence reads: CASSLVQGAAAGYTF. CDR3 sequence (DNA): TGTGCCAGCAGCTTAGTACAGGGGGCTGCTGCTGGCTACACCTTC.

This chain joins TRBV9 and TRBJ2-7; TRBD1 matches at 7 bases. Germline V gene data show CDR1 as SGDLS and CDR2 as YYNGEE. V lost 4 bases, J lost 6 bases, and 16 bases stayed unmatched. The CDR3 consists of 16 residues. The CDR3 spells CASSSRGQVRSTEQYF. The CDR3 nucleotides read TGTGCCAGCAGCTCCCGAGGACAGGTTAGGTCCACCGAGCAGTACTTC.

The V and J genes are TRBV18 and TRBJ1-2; 8 positions agree with TRBD1. CDR3 length: 14 amino acids. V lost 2 bases and J lost 5; bases outside the gene matches: 4. Germline V CDR1 and CDR2: KGHSH, LQKENI. The CDR3 is CASSPTGQDYGYTF. The CDR3 nucleotides are TGTGCCAGCTCACCAACGGGACAGGATTATGGCTACACCTTC.

The chain has TRBV2 and TRBJ1-1; the D gene is possibly TRBD1 (5 bases). Trimming took off 10 bases at V and 1 base at J, with 10 bases between the two ends. This CDR3 region has 12 residues. CDR1 and CDR2 (germline): SNHLY, FYNNEI. This CDR3 reads CATPRGNTEAFF. CDR3 DNA sequence: TGTGCCACCCCAAGGGGGAACACTGAAGCTTTCTTT.

This chain joins TRBV6-5 and TRBJ1-6, with TRBD1 matching 7 bases. In germline, CDR1 is MNHEY, CDR2 SVGAGI. The CDR3 is 13 residues long. V lost 9 bases, J lost 10 bases, and 9 bases stayed unmatched. CDR3 DNA: TGTGCCAGTAGACAGGGAGTATACTCACCCCTCCACTTT. Its translation: CASRQGVYSPLHF.

This chain connects TRBV19 to TRBJ2-1, with TRBD2 as a possible D gene (6 bases). Trimming left V 4 bases short and J 7 bases short, with 20 bases between. The germline V gene has CDR1 LNHDA and CDR2 SQIVND (reference sequence). The CDR3 totals 16 residues. The chain's CDR3 is CASSTIAEDLTNEQFF. In nucleotides, the CDR3 is TGTGCCAGTAGTACTATAGCGGAGGATCTTACGAATGAGCAGTTCTTC.

The chain combines TRBV7-2 with TRBJ1-5; D unresolved. V lost 5 bases and J 0 bases, leaving 8 bases between the germline ends. The CDR3 loop spans 14 amino acids. Germline CDR1 SGHTA, CDR2 FQGNSA. CDR3 nucleotides: TGTGCCAGCAGCCAAGTCCATAGCAATCAGCCCCAGCATTTT. Its protein is CASSQVHSNQPQHF.

V is TRBV14 and J is TRBJ2-7, with D uncertain. Trimming took 4 bases from V and 4 from J, leaving 8 bases between them. The CDR3 runs to 12 residues. Per the germline V gene, CDR1 is SGHDN and CDR2 is FVKESK. The CDR3 coding sequence is TGTGCCAGCAGCCTCAACCCTTACGAGCAGTACTTC. It yields the protein CASSLNPYEQYF.

The J gene is TRBJ1-2, the V gene TRBV5-1, with D tentatively TRBD1 (6 bases). The V end lost 4 bases, the J end lost 4 bases, and 14 bases lay between the germline ends. Germline loops: CDR1 SGHRS, CDR2 YFSETQ. CDR3 size: 14 residues. The CDR3 sequence: CASSTLQGRYGYTF. The DNA for the CDR3 is TGCGCCAGCAGCACCCTACAGGGTCGCTATGGCTACACCTTC.

The chain recombines TRBV5-8 with TRBJ2-5, with 9 bases matching TRBD1. Germline loops: CDR1 SGHTS, CDR2 YDEGEE. V shed 6 bases, J shed 5 bases, and the junction held 11 bases outside the gene matches. The CDR3 covers 15 residues. CDR3: CASTTGGTGHETQYF. As DNA, the CDR3 is TGTGCCAGCACCACGGGCGGGACAGGGCACGAGACCCAGTACTTC.

This chain links TRBV11-2 with TRBJ2-7; weak D call: TRBD2 (6 bases). Looked up from germline, CDR1 is SGHAT and CDR2 is FQNNGV. The ends were cut back, 3 bases at V and 3 bases at J, with 15 bases in the middle. This CDR3 is built from 15 residues. CDR3 protein: CASSFYRDLNYEQYF. In DNA form, the CDR3 reads TGTGCCAGCAGCTTTTACCGGGACTTAAACTACGAGCAGTACTTC.

The CDR3 here is CASSEAGNSPLHF. CDR3 DNA: TGTGCCAGCAGTGAAGCAGGTAATTCACCCCTCCACTTT. The gene calls are TRBV6-1 and TRBJ1-6; D not certain. Per germline, CDR1 MNHNS and CDR2 SASEGT. The V end lost 0 bases, the J end lost 6 bases, and 3 bases lay between the germline ends. The CDR3 length is 13 residues.